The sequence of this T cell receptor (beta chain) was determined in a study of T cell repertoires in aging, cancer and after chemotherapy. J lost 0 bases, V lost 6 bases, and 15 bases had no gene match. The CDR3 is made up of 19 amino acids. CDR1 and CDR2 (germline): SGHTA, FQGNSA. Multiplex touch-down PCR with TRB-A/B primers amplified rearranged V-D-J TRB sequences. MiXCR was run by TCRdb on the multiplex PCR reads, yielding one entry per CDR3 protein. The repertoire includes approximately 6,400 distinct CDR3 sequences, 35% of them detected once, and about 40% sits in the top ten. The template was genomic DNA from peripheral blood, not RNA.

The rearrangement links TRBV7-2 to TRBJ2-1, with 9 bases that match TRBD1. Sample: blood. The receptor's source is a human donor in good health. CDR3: CASSQPGQGPPSSYNEQFF. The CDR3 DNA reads TGTGCCAGCAGTCAACCGGGACAGGGTCCTCCCAGCTCCTACAATGAGCAGTTCTTC.